This T cell receptor beta chain is from a study of shared clonotypes between healthy human individuals. About the research overall: Researchers assigned three CD4 naive, three CD4 memory, two CD8 naive and one CD8 memory plate to each donor.

The CDR3 loop spans 16 amino acids. Germline lookup yields CDR1 MNHNY and CDR2 SVGAGI (reference sequence). Trimming at V came to 0 bases and at J to 2 bases, leaving 7 bases not matched to a gene. Assay used: immunoSEQ multiplex PCR; TCRdb lists only in-frame clones, some missing. The sample consists of 850,000 to 1,100,000 clones, about 80% of them appearing once. CD4+ cell separation produced CD45RA+ naive and CD45RA-negative memory subsets. Points on this clone: Its antigen remains unidentified.

Study-wide findings and caveats: Compared with memory subsets, naive subsets generally had larger estimated richness.

The chain links TRBV6-6 to TRBJ2-7, with TRBD2 matching over 7 bases. The sequence came from a man aged 18 to 29 in good health. Some clones in this sample may be carry-over from other donors' samples. Sequencing used memory CD4+ T cells from PBMCs. Noted subset: CD45RA-negative fraction. The CDR3 sequence: CASSYSPSSGTYEQYF. CDR3 DNA sequence: TGTGCCAGCAGTTACTCGCCGTCTAGCGGTACCTACGAGCAGTACTTC.